The 9 T cell receptor beta chains given below trace back to one sample, sequenced in a study of T cell changes during pregnancy in multiple sclerosis. Clones were read by immunoSEQ multiplex PCR, and TCRdb kept only the in-frame ones, dropping some. The sample has more than 35,000 clones; over 90% are singletons. The specimen was CD4+ T cells from peripheral blood mononuclear cells, collected in the third trimester of pregnancy. The receptor set was obtained from a female donor in good health, enrolled as a control in a pregnancy study.

The V call is TRBV7-2, the J call TRBJ1-5, with D unclear. Germline lookup yields CDR1 SGHTA and CDR2 FQGNSA. The CDR3 has 12 amino acids. V shed 6 bases and J shed 3 bases, with 6 bases lying between them. This chain's CDR3 is CASRLPNQPQHF. In nucleotides, the CDR3 is TGTGCCAGCAGACTACCCAATCAGCCCCAGCATTTT.

The chain recombines TRBV7-3 with TRBJ1-1; D perhaps matches TRBD1 (6 bases). Germline assignment: CDR1 SGHTA and CDR2 FQGTGA. Trimming cost V 5 bases and J 1 base, with 14 bases left between them. The CDR3 spans 15 residues. The CDR3 here is CASSPGGRQNTEAFF. CDR3 coding DNA: TGTGCCAGCAGCCCCGGGGGGCGGCAGAACACTGAAGCTTTCTTT.

The gene calls are TRBV29-1 and TRBJ2-3; TRBD1 matches 10 bases. Germline CDR1 SQVTM, CDR2 ANQGSEA. This CDR3 comprises 13 residues. V shed 7 bases, J shed 6 bases, and the junction held 7 bases outside the gene matches. CDR3 nucleotide sequence: TGCAGCGGACGACAGGGGGCAAGGGATACGCAGTATTTT. It yields the protein CSGRQGARDTQYF.

The chain has TRBV18 and TRBJ1-3; D unclear. The germline V gene encodes CDR1 KGHSH and CDR2 LQKENI. The CDR3 sequence is 14 residues long. V was trimmed by 8 bases and J by 2 bases, leaving 13 bases between them. CDR3 in amino acids: CASTAARPGNTIYF. The DNA for the CDR3 is TGTGCCAGCACGGCGGCGCGCCCTGGAAACACCATATATTTT. Together with reference TRBV18 and TRBJ1-3, the CDR3 gives the full variable domain: NAGVMQNPRHLVRRRGQEARLRCSPMKGHSHVYWYRQLPEEGLKFMVYLQKENIIDESGMPKERFSAEFPKEGPSILRIQQVVRGDSAAYFCASTAARPGNTIYFGEGSWLTVV.

The chain's CDR3 is CASSVLALGNTGELFF. CDR3 nucleotides: TGTGCCAGCAGCGTATTAGCATTGGGGAACACCGGGGAGCTGTTTTTT. The chain recombines TRBV9 with TRBJ2-2; no clear D. V was shortened by 1 base and J by 1 base, with 11 bases between the two germline ends. In germline, CDR1 is SGDLS, CDR2 YYNGEE. This CDR3 region has 16 residues.

V and J are TRBV6-6 and TRBJ2-1, with 8 bases fitting TRBD1. The ends lost 6 bases at V and 4 bases at J; junction bases unmatched: 5. CDR1 and CDR2 from the germline V gene are MNHNY and SVGAGI (reference sequence). The CDR3 sequence is 14 residues long. DNA for the CDR3: TGTGCCAGCAGACCGGGACAGGTTTACAATGAGCAGTTCTTC. It is translated as CASRPGQVYNEQFF.

The rearrangement links TRBV5-1 to TRBJ2-3; D is perhaps TRBD1 (6 bases). With 0 bases removed from V and 2 bases from J, the gap between germline ends came to 22 bases. Germline V gene sequence: CDR1 SGHRS, CDR2 YFSETQ. This CDR3 region has 19 residues. The CDR3 DNA reads as TGCGCCAGCAGCTTGGCGGACAGTAGGGCAGCCTCACTCACAGATACGCAGTATTTT. It translates to CASSLADSRAASLTDTQYF.

The V and J genes are TRBV18 and TRBJ2-1; TRBD1 matches at 7 bases. Trimming cost V 3 bases and J 1 base; bases outside gene matches: 12. Germline lookup yields CDR1 KGHSH and CDR2 LQKENI. The CDR3 is 18 amino acids. The CDR3 region is CASSPQGTRDSSYNEQFF. CDR3 nucleotides: TGTGCCAGCTCACCGCAAGGGACGAGGGACAGTTCCTACAATGAGCAGTTCTTC.

V usage is TRBV5-1 and J usage is TRBJ1-2, with no clear D. V was trimmed by 0 bases and J by 3 bases, leaving 9 bases between them. Germline loops: CDR1 SGHRS, CDR2 YFSETQ. CDR3 length: 14 residues. The CDR3 region is CASSLAQVHYGYTF. As DNA, the CDR3 is TGCGCCAGCAGCTTGGCCCAGGTCCACTATGGCTACACCTTC.